The 5 T cell receptor beta chains below come from one sample, sequenced in a study of T cell responses to AZD1222 COVID-19 vaccine. TCRdb's copy holds only in-frame clones and misses some; the assay was immunoSEQ multiplex PCR. The sample holds about 210,000 clones, around 94% seen once. The input for sequencing was peripheral blood, taken 28 days after the second dose of the MenACWY control vaccine. The receptors here all came from an adult who received the MenACWY meningococcal vaccine as a control.

The rearrangement joins TRBV7-2 to TRBJ1-2, with D perhaps matching TRBD1 (5 bases). This CDR3 contains 15 residues. V was shortened by 5 bases and J by 2 bases, with 15 bases between the two germline ends. Germline CDR1 reads SGHTA; CDR2 reads FQGNSA. For the CDR3, the DNA is TGTGCCAGCAGCGGGACCGCGACGGCAAACTATGGCTACACCTTC. Protein sequence: CASSGTATANYGYTF.

The chain uses TRBV24-1 and TRBJ1-5; D is unclear. The length of the CDR3 is 12 residues. Between the trimmed V and J ends, which lost 8 bases and 6 bases, there was a span of 10 bases. The germline CDR1 and CDR2 sequences are KGHDR and SFDVKD. The CDR3 reads CATKHFGQPQHF. CDR3 nucleotides: TGTGCCACCAAACACTTTGGTCAGCCCCAGCATTTT.

J is TRBJ1-5 and V is TRBV18; weak D call: TRBD1 (6 bases). CDR3 size: 15 residues. CDR1 and CDR2 (germline): KGHSH, LQKENI. V shed 3 bases and J shed 0 bases, with 9 bases lying between them. CDR3 nucleotides: TGTGCCAGCTCACCGGCAGGGGCTAGCAATCAGCCCCAGCATTTT. Protein sequence: CASSPAGASNQPQHF.

This sequence joins TRBV9 and TRBJ2-2; 7 bases match TRBD2. The V and J ends lost 0 bases and 1 base, in that order; junction bases with no gene match: 3. There are 16 residues in the CDR3. Germline-derived CDR1 and CDR2 are SGDLS and YYNGEE. CDR3 amino acids: CASSVGASGNTGELFF. The CDR3 region has the DNA TGTGCCAGCAGCGTAGGGGCTAGCGGGAACACCGGGGAGCTGTTTTTT.

The DNA of the CDR3 is TGTGCCAGCAGCCCGATTGGGGATAGGGGCTACACCTTC. Protein sequence: CASSPIGDRGYTF. This chain uses TRBV5-5 with TRBJ1-2, with D hard to call. V dropped 4 bases and J dropped 8 bases, with 15 bases sitting between them. The CDR3 is made up of 13 amino acids. Per the germline V gene, CDR1 is SGHKS and CDR2 is YYEKEE (reference sequence).